The 9 T cell receptor beta chains below come from one sample, sequenced in a study of shared clonotypes between healthy human individuals. The method was immunoSEQ multiplex PCR; TCRdb's version includes in-frame clones alone and lacks a portion of them. The table records more than 2 million clones, about 94% of them present only once. The sample consisted of naive CD4+ T cells sorted from blood. Subset indicated: CD45RA+ positively selected. The receptors originated from a man aged 18 to 30 in good health.

The V call is TRBV27, the J call TRBJ2-7; 7 bases fit TRBD1. Trimming cost V 4 bases and J 3 bases; bases outside gene matches: 9. Germline CDR1 MNHEY, CDR2 SMNVEV (reference sequence). The CDR3 totals 15 residues. The CDR3 coding sequence is TGTGCCAGCAGTTCCCGGGCAGGGGGTCACTACGAGCAGTACTTC. This encodes CASSSRAGGHYEQYF.

The J gene is TRBJ2-7, the V gene TRBV6-5; 8 positions agree with TRBD1. V trimming: 4 bases; J trimming: 1 base; junction bases outside the gene matches: 6. The germline V gene has CDR1 MNHEY and CDR2 SVGAGI. The CDR3 contains 15 residues. The CDR3 sequence: CASSSGQGRSYEQYF. CDR3 DNA sequence: TGTGCCAGCAGTTCTGGACAGGGTAGGTCCTACGAGCAGTACTTC.

This clone was seen just once. The J gene is TRBJ2-5, the V gene TRBV4-3; no definite D call. V lost 1 base to trimming and J lost 3 bases, with 15 bases between them. The CDR3 runs to 16 residues. Per germline, CDR1 LGHNA and CDR2 YSLEER. CDR3 sequence: CASSQAGPNSKETQYF. In nucleotides, the CDR3 is TGCGCCAGCAGCCAAGCTGGTCCGAATTCAAAAGAGACCCAGTACTTC.

The gene calls are TRBV5-1 and TRBJ1-2, with D perhaps matching TRBD1 (5 bases). Trimming pared 0 bases from V and 8 bases from J, leaving 14 bases between. This CDR3 is 14 amino acids long. Germline V gene sequence: CDR1 SGHRS, CDR2 YFSETQ. The CDR3 spells CASSLVQGKGGYTF. CDR3 coding DNA: TGCGCCAGCAGCTTGGTGCAGGGAAAGGGGGGCTACACCTTC.

The CDR3 region is CASSPLQGINEKLFF. The CDR3 nucleotides read TGTGCCAGCTCACCACTCCAGGGGATTAATGAAAAACTGTTTTTT. This rearrangement joins TRBV18 to TRBJ1-4; D is possibly TRBD1 (6 bases). From germline, CDR1 is KGHSH and CDR2 LQKENI. This CDR3 is built from 15 residues. V was pared by 1 base and J by 4 bases, with 10 bases between. Full variable domain (remainder filled in from reference TRBV18 and TRBJ1-4): NAGVMQNPRHLVRRRGQEARLRCSPMKGHSHVYWYRQLPEEGLKFMVYLQKENIIDESGMPKERFSAEFPKEGPSILRIQQVVRGDSAAYFCASSPLQGINEKLFFGSGTQLSVL.

This chain connects TRBV6-5 to TRBJ1-6; a possible D gene is TRBD1 (6 bases). Germline V CDR1 and CDR2: MNHEY, SVGAGI. V gave up 7 bases and J gave up 13 bases, with 11 bases separating them. The CDR3 runs 11 residues. The CDR3 DNA reads as TGTGCCAGCAATAACAGGGTTCCCCTCCACTTT. Residues: CASNNRVPLHF.

The chain recombines TRBV7-9 with TRBJ2-7; no clear D gene. CDR3 size: 13 residues. Between the trimmed V and J ends, which lost 5 bases and 2 bases, there was a span of 10 bases. Germline CDR1 SEHNR, CDR2 FQNEAQ (reference sequence). The CDR3 sequence is CASSQQSAYEQYF. CDR3 coding DNA: TGTGCCAGCAGCCAACAATCTGCCTACGAGCAGTACTTC.

This rearrangement joins TRBV19 to TRBJ1-1, with D perhaps matching TRBD1 (5 bases). Per the germline V gene, CDR1 is LNHDA and CDR2 is SQIVND (reference sequence). V lost 7 bases to trimming and J lost 1 base, with 19 bases between them. The CDR3 is made up of 16 amino acids. The CDR3 DNA reads as TGTGCCAGTATCACAGGAACCGGGAGAGGGAACACTGAAGCTTTCTTT. As protein: CASITGTGRGNTEAFF.

The rearrangement links TRBV5-1 to TRBJ2-7, with D perhaps matching TRBD1 (5 bases). The CDR3 runs to 16 residues. Germline assignment: CDR1 SGHRS and CDR2 YFSETQ. Trimming cost V 4 bases and J 0 bases, with 17 bases left between them. CDR3 nucleotides: TGCGCCAGCAGCATACATGACAGCCCTAGCTCCTACGAGCAGTACTTC. As protein: CASSIHDSPSSYEQYF.